This is a list of T cell receptor beta chains from one sample in a study of blood T cell repertoires in COVID-19. Method: immunoSEQ multiplex PCR; TCRdb's copy keeps in-frame clones and lacks some. The table has around 130,000 clones, approximately 85% seen once. The specimen sequenced was peripheral blood. Receptor source: a human donor in a cohort sampled during active COVID-19. CDR3s leave out the opening cysteine and the closing phenylalanine or tryptophan.

j_call: TRBJ2-7; v_call: TRBV4-3; cdr3_aa: ASSQNTGSYEQY
j_call: TRBJ1-4; v_call: TRBV7-9; cdr3_aa: ASSLYPQGQGNEKLF
j_call: TRBJ1-1; v_call: TRBV7-2; cdr3_aa: ASSFSPGKNTEAF
j_call: TRBJ2-1; v_call: TRBV5-1; cdr3_aa: ASSLSASGGYHPF
j_call: TRBJ2-5; v_call: TRBV7-2; cdr3_aa: ASSQFQETQY
j_call: TRBJ2-1; v_call: TRBV4-3; cdr3_aa: ASSQGLWRKRENEQF
j_call: TRBJ1-2; v_call: TRBV5-1; cdr3_aa: ASSLRGQNYGYT
j_call: TRBJ1-6; v_call: TRBV7-9; cdr3_aa: ASSSNQGRDRGPPLH
j_call: TRBJ1-1; v_call: TRBV6-2/TRBV6-3; cdr3_aa: ASSYSGEGLAWGTEAF
j_call: TRBJ1-2; v_call: TRBV9; cdr3_aa: ASSLGDANYGYT
j_call: TRBJ1-5; v_call: TRBV19; cdr3_aa: ASTDRANQPQH
j_call: TRBJ2-5; v_call: TRBV11-3; cdr3_aa: ASSRLAGGAETQY
j_call: TRBJ2-2; v_call: TRBV10-3; cdr3_aa: AIRPGARGTGELF
j_call: TRBJ2-2; v_call: TRBV7-3; cdr3_aa: ASSLYKTGTGRTGELF
j_call: TRBJ2-1; v_call: TRBV6-2/TRBV6-3; cdr3_aa: ASSYSPTSGGFNEQF
j_call: TRBJ2-6; v_call: TRBV3-1/TRBV3-2; cdr3_aa: ASSQYAGSSGANVLT
j_call: TRBJ1-1; v_call: TRBV29-1; cdr3_aa: SVEPGEGTEAF
j_call: TRBJ2-3; v_call: TRBV18; cdr3_aa: ASSPSSGRTTDTQY
j_call: TRBJ2-1; v_call: TRBV19; cdr3_aa: ASSSDRDNEQF
j_call: TRBJ2-1; v_call: TRBV5-5; cdr3_aa: ASSLQGRNEQF
j_call: TRBJ1-2; v_call: TRBV5-1; cdr3_aa: ASSLSPGEHYGYT
j_call: TRBJ2-7; v_call: TRBV5-8; cdr3_aa: ASSLVTGYRYEQY
j_call: TRBJ2-3; v_call: TRBV7-2; cdr3_aa: ASRLAGGGTDTQY
j_call: TRBJ1-1; v_call: TRBV19; cdr3_aa: ASSISQGFNTEAF
j_call: TRBJ2-7; v_call: TRBV5-1; cdr3_aa: ASSAGGGLSYEQY
j_call: TRBJ1-2; v_call: TRBV6-2/TRBV6-3; cdr3_aa: ASSYRGDSNYGYT
j_call: TRBJ1-1; v_call: TRBV28; cdr3_aa: ASSLLGVAF
j_call: TRBJ2-1; v_call: TRBV2; cdr3_aa: ASRERTNSYNEQF
j_call: TRBJ1-2; v_call: TRBV19; cdr3_aa: ASSIWGTSGYT
j_call: TRBJ2-1; v_call: TRBV2; cdr3_aa: ASSASDEQF
j_call: TRBJ1-2; v_call: TRBV19; cdr3_aa: ASSILGQTNYGYT
j_call: TRBJ2-1; v_call: TRBV19; cdr3_aa: ASKTVYNEQF
j_call: TRBJ2-1; v_call: TRBV6-6; cdr3_aa: ASSSNVRGEQF
j_call: TRBJ2-7; v_call: TRBV5-6; cdr3_aa: ASSSGLAGLYEQY
j_call: TRBJ1-5; v_call: TRBV15; cdr3_aa: ATSEDTNQPQH
j_call: TRBJ1-2; v_call: TRBV19; cdr3_aa: ASRETPGQGAVRGYT
j_call: TRBJ2-1; v_call: TRBV6-5; cdr3_aa: ASTSGQGYNEQF
j_call: TRBJ1-6; v_call: TRBV11-2; cdr3_aa: ASSLGPEDRNSPLH
j_call: TRBJ2-1; v_call: TRBV20-1; cdr3_aa: SASFQRGGFNEQF
j_call: TRBJ2-3; v_call: TRBV3-1/TRBV3-2; cdr3_aa: ASSQDSRGNTDTQY
j_call: TRBJ2-2; v_call: TRBV7-2; cdr3_aa: ASSLATASANTGELF
j_call: TRBJ2-6; v_call: TRBV11-2; cdr3_aa: ASSLRTGTGANVLT
j_call: TRBJ2-1; v_call: TRBV10-3; cdr3_aa: AISGDSQGHNEQF
j_call: TRBJ2-5; v_call: TRBV13; cdr3_aa: ASSARGGGKGETQY
j_call: TRBJ1-4; v_call: TRBV30; cdr3_aa: AWNRATNEKLF
j_call: TRBJ1-2; v_call: TRBV7-9; cdr3_aa: ASSFGGTGMAGYT
j_call: TRBJ2-4; v_call: TRBV6-1; cdr3_aa: ASSEVGLAGGGAKNIQY
j_call: TRBJ1-1; v_call: TRBV10-3; cdr3_aa: AISTVLNTEAF
j_call: TRBJ2-7; v_call: TRBV7-9; cdr3_aa: ASSLDFYEQY
j_call: TRBJ1-1; v_call: TRBV12-3/TRBV12-4; cdr3_aa: ASTPGGHTEAF
j_call: TRBJ2-6; v_call: TRBV19; cdr3_aa: ASQQVSGANVLT
j_call: TRBJ1-2; v_call: TRBV9; cdr3_aa: ASSVDRGMWGYT
j_call: TRBJ2-1; v_call: TRBV27; cdr3_aa: ASIEPGLAESSSYNEQF
j_call: TRBJ2-3; v_call: TRBV5-4; cdr3_aa: ASSLGVAGVTDTQY
j_call: TRBJ2-1; v_call: TRBV5-3; cdr3_aa: ARSRPGLGSWNTLPNNEQF
j_call: TRBJ2-5; v_call: TRBV11-2; cdr3_aa: ASSLEGGGGETQY
j_call: TRBJ2-3; v_call: TRBV9; cdr3_aa: ASSVVPGGDTQY